This paragraph covers one TCR beta chain sequence. The antigen remains undetermined. This PCR relied on a set of 60 Vbeta primers and 13 Jbeta primers. Repertoires were generated with immunoSEQ multiplex PCR, while TCRdb's copy carries only in-frame clones and drops some. The repertoire includes 100,000 to 150,000 clones, over 75% of them detected once, and about 1.5% sits in the top ten. The sample is drawn from a study of cytomegalovirus exposure and HLA in healthy donors. The study, taken as a whole, reports: A later analysis found that most CMV-associated TCR beta chains appeared HLA-restricted. The authors judged a highly shared variant cluster likely a sequencing artifact. A later examination showed that TCR association rates differed by HLA locus, with DRB1 most and HLA-C fewest. Researchers counted 180 or so TCR beta chains as cytomegalovirus-associated.

V lost 0 bases and J lost 3, with 12 bases in between. CDR1 GTSNPN and CDR2 SVGIG come from the germline V gene (reference sequence). CDR3 length: 14 residues. This sequence originates from a boy aged 5-17 years in good health and CMV-seronegative. V usage is TRBV30 and J usage is TRBJ2-7; tentative D call: TRBD2 (6 bases). Sequenced input: PBMCs. CDR3 DNA: TGTGCCTGGAGTGTACTCGGGGGAGGCTACGAGCAGTACTTC. Amino acids: CAWSVLGGGYEQYF. Together with reference TRBV30 and TRBJ2-7, the CDR3 gives the full variable domain: SQTIHQWPATLVQPVGSPLSLECTVEGTSNPNLYWYRQAAGRGLQLLFYSVGIGQISSEVPQNLSASRPQDRQFILSSKKLLLSDSGFYLCAWSVLGGGYEQYFGPGTRLTVT.